This T cell receptor beta chain was found in a study of blood T cell repertoires in COVID-19 (dated by TCRdb to 2019 to 2021). Concerning the study at large: The collaborator samples originated in the United States, Italy and Spain and spanned the acute and convalescent phases of COVID-19. The prospective study material was composed of cDNA or gDNA derived from T cells, B-cell-depleted T cells, or PBMCs. Subjects who had been exposed to COVID-19, were actively infected with it, or had recovered from it provided the deeply sampled blood TCRbeta repertoires that made up the dataset. The repertoires were released in a freely available public database meant as a resource for research on the immune response to SARS-CoV-2. Samples were obtained from the ongoing ImmuneRACE study (first 160 participants) and from roughly 1,300 subjects provided by 6 global collaborators. Sample metadata almost always included a de-identified subject ID, COVID-19 status, age in years and sex. HLA class I and class II types, where available, came from metadata supplied by the sample provider rather than from assay-based typing. The research as a whole found: Clinical and demographic metadata were provided uncurated, with the amount varying by source and participant.

Worth noting for this clone: The antigen it binds to is not known. No base quality information exists; no much larger clone differs at one position.

The collaborating institutions used their own protocols to collect whole blood in K2EDTA tubes. For TCRbeta analysis, collaborators shipped samples as frozen whole blood, isolated PBMCs, or DNA extracted from either of those sample types. The CDR3, cysteine through phenylalanine, is 15 amino acids long. Only the CDR3 DNA is retained, 45 bases long and in frame from the first base. V and J are trimmed by 4 bases and 4 bases, and the gene matches miss 6 bases of the junction. Reading the germline V gene (reference sequence) gives CDR1 LGHDT and CDR2 YNNKEL. TCRbeta CDR3 regions were amplified from genomic DNA by means of the immunoSEQ Assay, a bias-controlled multiplex PCR. In the paper's pipeline: Nucleated cell counts per sample were estimated from amplification of reference gene primers within the assay. To quantify the absolute abundance of each unique TCRbeta CDR3 rearrangement, sequence reads were collapsed and filtered. For each sample, productive Simpson clonality was calculated as the square root of Simpson's diversity index over productive rearrangements. TCRdb re-hosts the immuneACCESS table, in-frame sequences only. Its copies lack some clones; in the studies checked, an unresolved V gene accounts for under half of them, and the cause for the rest is not known. The DNA was the basis for D and trimming; V, J and clone size are from that table. For this sample there are 70,000 to 85,000 clones; over 75% appear just once. The top ten clonotypes cover approximately 9.1% of the sample.

The material sequenced was peripheral blood. The chain couples TRBV3-1 (or the pseudogene TRBV3-2) to TRBJ1-3, with 8 junctional bases fitting TRBD1. The TCR originated in a human donor in a cohort sampled during active COVID-19. The DNA sequence is as follows: TGTGCCAGCAGCCCCATCCGGACAGGGGGAAACACCATATATTTT. Its product reads: CASSPIRTGGNTIYF.